The source of this T cell receptor delta chain is a study of gamma-delta chains in newborns, infants, children. TCRdb made new clone calls on the reads using CATT. The top ten hold roughly 13% of the sample, which has roughly 5,000 delta-chain clones, under 3% seen once. With respect to this clone: Relative to the germline gene, one junction end is altered; a read error may explain this. The sample holds other DNA sequences that translate to the same CDR3.

CDR1 NSMFDY and CDR2 ISSIKDK come from the germline V gene. CDR3 length equals 19 residues. V and J are TRAV29/DV5 and TRDJ1; 12 nucleotides align to TRDD3. The TCR sequence derives from a child who was a newborn, infant or young child, either healthy, febrile or measles-vaccinated (not recorded which). The sequencing input was blood. Here the CDR3 reads CAARTGLTGGYPYTDKLIF. In DNA form, the CDR3 reads TGTGCGGCAAGGACCGGCTTAACTGGGGGATACCCTTACACCGATAAACTCATCTTT.